The sequence of this T cell receptor (beta chain) was determined in a study of CD8+ T cells in alopecia areata. The CDR3 consists of 12 residues. Germline CDR1 is SQVTM and CDR2 is ANQGSEA. Between the trimmed V and J ends, which lost 7 bases and 2 bases, there was a span of 11 bases. Study-wide findings and caveats: With patients, TCR sharing proved less clear than in mice, a difference possibly related to HLA. Normal skin's resident alphabeta T cells are also sequenced in scalp samples. Elevated clonality characterized lesional scalp relative to normal scalp, particularly in alopecia totalis/universalis.

Reverse transcription of extracted RNA yielded cDNA, which provided the sequencing template. Libraries were prepared by immunoSEQ multiplex PCR; TCRdb keeps only in-frame clonotypes and omits some of them. This table has 110,000 or so clones, about 61% appearing once. The sorting of PBMCs gave CD4+ and CD8+ T cells. Concerning this clone: Its target is not known.

This receptor was taken from a human donor in good health. The chain has TRBV29-1 and TRBJ1-2; no definite D call. The sequencing sample was made of CD4+ T cells sorted from blood. The chain's CDR3 is CSADDGNYGYTF. DNA of the CDR3: TGCAGCGCCGACGACGGAAACTATGGCTACACCTTC.